This T cell receptor (beta chain) came from a study of blood T cell repertoires in COVID-19. Study-level background: T cells, B-cell-depleted T cells, or PBMCs supplied cDNA or gDNA.

Produced via immunoSEQ multiplex PCR; TCRdb's table is partial and in-frame only. The sample holds hundreds of thousands of clones, approximately 91% seen once. Deletions cut 2 bases from V and 2 bases from J, with 10 bases between. The CDR3 is 14 amino acids. Germline lookup yields CDR1 MNHEY and CDR2 SVGEGT. Categorization into cohorts depended on clinical history that participants reported. This sequence joins TRBV6-2 or TRBV6-3 and TRBJ2-7, with D tentatively TRBD2 (5 bases). The TCR was taken from a woman aged 25 to 39 who had recovered from COVID-19. Material for sequencing was PBMCs or T cells enriched from blood (not recorded which). The CDR3 nucleotides are TGTGCCAGCAGTTACAGCGGCAGAGCCTACGAGCAGTACTTC. Encoded protein: CASSYSGRAYEQYF.